The sample holds a few counts of the clone carrying this T cell receptor beta chain. Its target is unknown. The record originates from a study of molecular identifiers for immune sequencing clone quantification. V was trimmed by 2 bases and J by 4 bases, leaving 5 bases between them. The germline V gene encodes CDR1 GTSNPN and CDR2 SVGIG (reference sequence). This CDR3 has 12 residues. TCRdb reprocessed the PCR reads with MiXCR, giving one entry per CDR3 protein. The sample holds over 65,000 distinct CDR3 sequences, about 23% seen once. General study results and limits: Amid roughly 1 million naive cells, spiked Jurkat TCR RNA from one cell was reportedly still detectable. Barcode collisions between identical TCR molecules could shrink estimates of highly expanded clone sizes. Clonotypes topping 20 RNA copies carried over 97% of effector molecules but under 1% of naive ones.

The chain couples TRBV30 to TRBJ2-2, with D unclear. The sample consisted of naive CD8+ T cells from blood, with Jurkat cell RNA spiked in. Documented subset: FACS-sorted CD8+CD4-CCR7+CD45RA+ naive T cells. This TCR was sampled from a human donor in good health. Some libraries in this study had Jurkat cell RNA spiked in. CDR3 sequence reads: CAWSTATGELFF. The CDR3 DNA reads TGTGCCTGGAGTACAGCCACCGGGGAGCTGTTTTTT.